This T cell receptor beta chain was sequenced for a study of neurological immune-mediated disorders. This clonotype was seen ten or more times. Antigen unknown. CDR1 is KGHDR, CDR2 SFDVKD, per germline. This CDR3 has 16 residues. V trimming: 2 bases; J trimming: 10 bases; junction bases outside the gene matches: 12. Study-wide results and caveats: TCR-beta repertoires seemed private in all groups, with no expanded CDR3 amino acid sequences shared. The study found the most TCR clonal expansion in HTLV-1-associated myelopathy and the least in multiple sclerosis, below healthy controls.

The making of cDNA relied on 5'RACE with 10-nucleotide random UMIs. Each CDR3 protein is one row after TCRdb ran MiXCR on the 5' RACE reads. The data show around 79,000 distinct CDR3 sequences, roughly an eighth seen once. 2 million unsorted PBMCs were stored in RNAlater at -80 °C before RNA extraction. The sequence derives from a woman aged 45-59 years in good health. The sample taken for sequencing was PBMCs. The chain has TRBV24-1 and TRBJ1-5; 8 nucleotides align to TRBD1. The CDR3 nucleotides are TGTGCCACCAGTGATTCCCTGACAGGGGATTCAGGTCCCCAGCATTTT. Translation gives CATSDSLTGDSGPQHF.